This TCR beta chain is from a study of blood T cells in healthy people across ages. The CDR3 length is 11 residues. V was cut by 5 bases and J by 11 bases, with 12 bases left in between. Germline lookup yields CDR1 SGHTA and CDR2 FQGNSA. Together with a sample-barcoded 5' primer, a J-beta primer mix was included in a second PCR lasting about 6 to 11 cycles. TCRdb used MiXCR to reprocess the 5' RACE reads, holding one entry per CDR3 protein. This table has more than 750,000 distinct CDR3 sequences, almost 30% appearing once. The same sample was also used in a study of T cells of mothers and their children. This second report adds: An overlap that was slightly higher, though non-significant, was seen in related mother-child pairs versus unrelated pairs.

Material for sequencing was blood. The chain has TRBV7-2 and TRBJ2-5; a weak D match, TRBD2 (6 bases). This TCR came from a woman aged 40 to 50 in good health. The CDR3 nucleotides are TGTGCCAGCAGCCCCCTTGGGGGGCAGTACTTC. Translated, it gives CASSPLGGQYF.